Listed below are T cell receptor beta chains from one sample, sequenced in a study of T cell responses to AZD1222 COVID-19 vaccine. Clones were sequenced by immunoSEQ multiplex PCR, and TCRdb holds only the in-frame ones, with some missing. The sample lists about 130,000 clones; roughly 87% were seen once. The sequences come from peripheral blood, collected 28 days after the second AZD1222 dose. The origin of the receptors is an adult who received the AZD1222 COVID-19 vaccine. CDR3s include the opening cysteine and the closing phenylalanine or tryptophan. Each record gives: D gene, V gene, clone size, J gene, CDR3 DNA, CDR3 protein. The D gene is left open where the match is weak. The size field is filled for only some rows; it gives once, few, many or a size class.

TRBD1	TRBV19	NA	TRBJ2-4	TGTGCCAGTACCCCAGGGACAGGGGGAAAAAACATTCAGTACTTC	CASTPGTGGKNIQYF
TRBD1	TRBV19	NA	TRBJ1-1	TGTGCCAGTAGTAAATTAGGGGGACAGGGAATCGAAGCTTTCTTT	CASSKLGGQGIEAFF
NA	TRBV6-5	NA	TRBJ1-1	TGTGCCAGCAGTTATATAGGGGGTGACACTGAAGCTTTCTTT	CASSYIGGDTEAFF
TRBD1	TRBV9	NA	TRBJ1-2	TGTGCCAGCAGCGTAGCTCCCGGGACAGGGGGCAGTGGCTACACCTTC	CASSVAPGTGGSGYTF
NA	TRBV18	NA	TRBJ1-1	TGTGCCAGCTCACCACCAAACACTGAAGCTTTCTTT	CASSPPNTEAFF
NA	TRBV3-1/TRBV3-2	NA	TRBJ2-3	TGTGCCAGCAGCCTCGCTCAGTCCACAGATACGCAGTATTTT	CASSLAQSTDTQYF
NA	TRBV18	NA	TRBJ2-3	TGTGCCAGCTCACGAAGTACAGACCCCACAGATACGCAGTATTTT	CASSRSTDPTDTQYF
TRBD2	TRBV4-1	NA	TRBJ2-7	TGCGCCAGCAGCAAGCTCCACCCCTGGGAGGGAAACTACGAGCAGTACTTC	CASSKLHPWEGNYEQYF
NA	TRBV3-1/TRBV3-2	NA	TRBJ1-1	TGTGCCAGCAGCCAAGATATCCGGGCGCAAGCTTTCTTT	CASSQDIRAQAFF
NA	TRBV5-4	NA	TRBJ1-2	TGTGCCAGCAGCCGGACAGAGGGAGTCTACACCTTC	CASSRTEGVYTF
NA	TRBV4-3	NA	TRBJ1-3	TGCGCCAGCAGCCAAGGGCCGGACGGCGACACCATATATTTT	CASSQGPDGDTIYF
NA	TRBV7-2	once	TRBJ1-1	TGTGCCAGCAGCTTACTTTTCGCCAACACTGAAGCTTTCTTT	CASSLLFANTEAFF
TRBD1	TRBV11-2	NA	TRBJ1-1	TGTGCCAGCAGCACCCCTATACAGGGGGGAATGTACACTGAAGCTTTCTTT	CASSTPIQGGMYTEAFF
TRBD1	TRBV2	NA	TRBJ2-7	TGTGCCAGACGGGACAGGGAAGAGAGCGAGCAGTACTTC	CARRDREESEQYF
NA	TRBV5-1	NA	TRBJ2-3	TGCGCCAGCAGCCCCTACAGGACCTACACAGATACGCAGTATTTT	CASSPYRTYTDTQYF
NA	TRBV15	NA	TRBJ2-2	TGTGCCACCAGCAGAGATAAATCCACCGGGGAGCTGTTTTTT	CATSRDKSTGELFF
NA	TRBV5-1	NA	TRBJ1-3	TGCGCCAGCAGACCGGGTGGGGGGCCGTCTGGAAACACCATATATTTT	CASRPGGGPSGNTIYF
TRBD1	TRBV11-3	NA	TRBJ2-3	TGTGCCAGCAGCGATTTGACAGGGGGCCCAGATACGCAGTATTTT	CASSDLTGGPDTQYF
TRBD1	TRBV13	NA	TRBJ1-1	TGTGCCAGCAGCTACACAGGGGATGAAGCTTTCTTT	CASSYTGDEAFF
TRBD1	TRBV11-1	NA	TRBJ2-7	TGTGCCAGCAGCCCCCCGGGACAGTTATACGAGCAGTACTTC	CASSPPGQLYEQYF
NA	TRBV3-1/TRBV3-2	NA	TRBJ1-2	TGTGCCAGCAGCCAACTAGGGCTTATCTATGGCTACACCTTC	CASSQLGLIYGYTF
NA	TRBV5-1	NA	TRBJ1-1	TGCGCCAGCTTGAAGGAGCCGAACTGGAACACTGAAGCTTTCTTT	CASLKEPNWNTEAFF
NA	TRBV18	NA	TRBJ2-2	TGTGCCAGCTCACTTCAGGGAGCCCGATTCGGGGAGCTGTTTTTT	CASSLQGARFGELFF
NA	TRBV7-2	NA	TRBJ2-3	TGTGCCAGCAGCCCTCGCCGGGATACGCAGTATTTT	CASSPRRDTQYF
TRBD1	TRBV3-1/TRBV3-2	NA	TRBJ2-2	TGTGCCAGCAGCCAGTCCGGGACAGGGACCACCGGGGAGCTGTTTTTT	CASSQSGTGTTGELFF
NA	TRBV3-1/TRBV3-2	NA	TRBJ1-1	TGTGCCAGCAGCCAAACAGGGCGGACTGAAGCTTTCTTT	CASSQTGRTEAFF
TRBD2	TRBV5-1	NA	TRBJ2-2	TGCGCCAGCAGCCCCGGGACTAGCGGTCCCGGCCTGTTTTTT	CASSPGTSGPGLFF
NA	TRBV4-1	NA	TRBJ1-3	TGCGCCAGCAGCCAAGCTCGGCAGGGCCGCTCTGGAAACACCATATATTTT	CASSQARQGRSGNTIYF